These T cell receptor beta chains were read from a single sample in a study of blood T cell repertoires in COVID-19. The table came from immunoSEQ multiplex PCR; TCRdb's copy has only in-frame clones and leaves some out. This sample has about 220,000 clones, with 80% to 90% found just once. Input material: peripheral blood. The receptors shown here come from a man in his forties or fifties who had recovered from COVID-19. Each CDR3 is given with its conserved first and last residue. A D gene is named only where the DNA matches it firmly. Rows may omit the clone size; those that give it use once, few, many or a size class.

J: TRBJ2-5; D: TRBD1; size: -; V: TRBV4-1; DNA: TGCGCCAGCAGCCAAGCAGGACAGGGCTTATGGGAGACCCAGTACTTC; CDR3: CASSQAGQGLWETQYF
J: TRBJ2-5; D: TRBD2; size: once; V: TRBV7-8; DNA: TGTGCCAGCAGCTTAGGGGGTGGGGGGACGGGAGCGGGGGGGGTCCAGTACTTC; CDR3: CASSLGGGGTGAGGVQYF
J: TRBJ2-3; D: TRBD1; size: -; V: TRBV18; DNA: TGTGCCAGCTCACTCGCGACAGGGGGCGCGGATACGCAGTATTTT; CDR3: CASSLATGGADTQYF
J: TRBJ2-1; D: -; size: -; V: TRBV30; DNA: TGTGCCTGGAGTCCCGGGAATGAGCAGTTCTTC; CDR3: CAWSPGNEQFF
J: TRBJ2-2; D: TRBD2; size: once; V: TRBV6-4; DNA: TGTGCCAGCAGTGACTCTACTAGCGGGGGAGAGGGCACCGGGGAGCTGTTTTTT; CDR3: CASSDSTSGGEGTGELFF
J: TRBJ2-1; D: TRBD2; size: -; V: TRBV4-3; DNA: TGCGCCAGCAGCCAAGTAAGCGGGGGGCCTTACAATGAGCAGTTCTTC; CDR3: CASSQVSGGPYNEQFF
J: TRBJ1-4; D: -; size: -; V: TRBV4-3; DNA: TGCGCCAGCAGCCTAAACTGGGGAGGTGAAAAACTGTTTTTT; CDR3: CASSLNWGGEKLFF
J: TRBJ2-5; D: -; size: -; V: TRBV7-2; DNA: TGTGCCAGCAGCTTAGCAGGGAGGGGGTACCAAGAGACCCAGTACTTC; CDR3: CASSLAGRGYQETQYF
J: TRBJ1-1; D: -; size: -; V: TRBV11-2; DNA: TGTGCCAGCAGCTTAGATGGGGGCAGGGAAGCTTTCTTT; CDR3: CASSLDGGREAFF
J: TRBJ2-2; D: -; size: -; V: TRBV5-1; DNA: TGCGCCAGCACCGGGACTCTAGGCACCGGGGAGCTGTTTTTT; CDR3: CASTGTLGTGELFF
J: TRBJ2-1; D: TRBD2; size: -; V: TRBV2; DNA: TGTGCCAGCAGTGGGGGACTAGCGGGAGAACGGCAGTTCTTC; CDR3: CASSGGLAGERQFF
J: TRBJ1-2; D: TRBD1; size: -; V: TRBV10-3; DNA: TGTGCCATCAGTGATCAACAGGGGGCGGGTGGCTACACCTTC; CDR3: CAISDQQGAGGYTF
J: TRBJ1-6; D: -; size: many; V: TRBV5-6; DNA: TGTGCCAGCAGCTGGAGGGGTCGAAATTCACCCCTCCACTTT; CDR3: CASSWRGRNSPLHF
J: TRBJ2-1; D: TRBD1; size: -; V: TRBV3-1/TRBV3-2; DNA: TGTGCCAGCAGCCAGGCCGGGACAGGGCAGTTCTTC; CDR3: CASSQAGTGQFF
J: TRBJ2-3; D: -; size: once; V: TRBV5-8; DNA: TGTGCCAGCAGCTTGGGACAGCTCACAGATACGCAGTATTTT; CDR3: CASSLGQLTDTQYF
J: TRBJ2-2; D: -; size: -; V: TRBV20-1; DNA: TGCAGTGCTAGTGAGGCAGGGGTAGGGACCGGGGAGCTGTTTTTT; CDR3: CSASEAGVGTGELFF
J: TRBJ1-2; D: -; size: -; V: TRBV7-2; DNA: TGTGCCAGCAGCCCTAGCGGGGGCGGGGGTCCTTACTATGGCTACACCTTC; CDR3: CASSPSGGGGPYYGYTF